These T cell receptor beta chains were read from a single sample in a study of response to subunit inactivated influenza vaccine. Each CDR3 protein is one row after TCRdb ran MiXCR on the RT-PCR reads. Here the sample spans 530,000 or so distinct CDR3 sequences, 12% being singletons. Sequences were derived from PBMCs from blood, sampled on the day of vaccination. The receptors come from a middle-aged man who received an inactivated influenza vaccine. Each CDR3 is given with its conserved first and last residue. D genes are given only for firm matches.

14 | TRBV7-9 | TRBD2 | CASSPRGEGHEQYF
15 | TRBV7-2 | . | CASNWAAGSYNEQFF
16 | TRBV5-5 | . | CASSFRGVGGQETQYF
15 | TRBV7-9 | TRBD1 | CASSRRDRYSYEQYF
15 | TRBV11-2 | TRBD2 | CASSGGLAGKDTQYF
16 | TRBV7-8 | . | CASSFFGEPNTGELFF
13 | TRBV11-2 | TRBD1 | CASSSYRGSEAFF
15 | TRBV7-8 | TRBD1 | CASSFSATGSATQYF
18 | TRBV10-3 | TRBD2 | CAIRPQWVRRAGGNEQFF
18 | TRBV5-6 | TRBD2 | CASSYWTSGGPSQETQYF
15 | TRBV7-9 | . | CASSFDLSMNTEAFF
16 | TRBV7-2 | TRBD1 | CASSRQGARYTGELFF
16 | TRBV7-6 | . | CASSLAFRDSGNTIYF
13 | TRBV5-1 | . | CASSLELNTEAFF
13 | TRBV7-8 | . | CASSLAPRPEQYF
13 | TRBV18 | . | CASSRPQNTEAFF
14 | TRBV9 | . | CASSVCNSYNEQFF
13 | TRBV3-1 | . | CASSQDRITEAFF
14 | TRBV5-1 | . | CASSFKGGSDTQYF